These 17 T cell receptor beta chains were all obtained from the same sample, sequenced in a study of human T cells and chemical hapten exposure. Time point: pre-sensitization, week 0. The treatment here: therapeutic diphenylcyclopropenone sensitization with weekly scalp DPC. Each CDR3 protein is one row after TCRdb ran MiXCR on the RACE reads. The data contain 60,000 or so distinct CDR3 sequences, approximately 10% of them singletons. This specimen consisted of whole blood, obtained in connection with sensitization to the hapten diphenylcyclopropenone (DPC). These receptors all stem from a man aged 40-49 years with alopecia areata. Some clones in this sample may be carry-over from other donors' samples.

Worth noting for this clonotype: Possible read error: a much larger clone is one base away. V is TRBV12-3 or TRBV12-4 and J is TRBJ2-2; 7 bases map to TRBD1. The length of the CDR3 is 14 residues. Germline trimming cut 8 bases from V and 3 bases from J; bases unmatched to any gene: 6. DNA of the CDR3: TGTGCCAGCGCCGGGACAGCGGACACCGGGGAGCTGTTTTTT. Translating gives CASAGTADTGELFF.

This clonotype appeared a few times. This chain joins TRBV7-6 and TRBJ2-5; 8 nucleotides line up with TRBD1. Germline CDR1 and CDR2: SGHVS and FNYEAQ. The CDR3 length is 16 residues. The V segment lost 5 bases and the J segment 5 bases; nucleotides outside the gene matches: 13. CDR3 bases: TGTGCCAGCAGCCCGCGCGGACAGGGTAATTTGGAGACCCAGTACTTC. Amino acids: CASSPRGQGNLETQYF. Complete variable domain (other parts from reference TRBV7-6 and TRBJ2-5): GAGVSQSPRYKVTKRGQDVALRCDPISGHVSLYWYRQALGQGPEFLTYFNYEAQQDKSGLPNDRFSAERPEGSISTLTIQRTEQRDSAMYRCASSPRGQGNLETQYFGPGTRLLVL.

In this sample, this clonotype turned up a few times. The chain employs TRBV29-1 and TRBJ2-1; D may be TRBD1 (6 bases). Germline assignment: CDR1 SQVTM and CDR2 ANQGSEA. Trimming removed 4 bases at V and 8 bases at J, with 9 bases between. The length of the CDR3 is 11 residues. The CDR3 DNA sequence: TGCAGCGTTGGACAGGTCGATGAGCAGTTCTTC. Translation gives CSVGQVDEQFF.

This clonotype was seen at least ten times. The V call is TRBV27, the J call TRBJ2-7; D uncertain. The CDR3 totals 14 residues. The germline gives CDR1 MNHEY, CDR2 SMNVEV (reference sequence). V gave up 6 bases and J gave up 4 bases, with 16 bases separating them. The CDR3 is CASSLAGAQYEQYF. As DNA, the CDR3 is TGTGCCAGCAGCCTTGCCGGAGCCCAATACGAGCAGTACTTC.

The CDR3 loop is CASSHGGLKNIQYF. The CDR3 region has the DNA TGTGCCAGCAGCCACGGCGGACTCAAAAACATTCAGTACTTC. V usage is TRBV7-2 and J usage is TRBJ2-4, with D possibly TRBD2 on 5 matching bases. V lost 5 bases and J lost 3, with 11 bases in between. Germline assignment: CDR1 SGHTA and CDR2 FQGNSA. The CDR3 is 14 amino acids.

This clonotype has ten or more counts. The chain couples TRBV6-2 or TRBV6-3 to TRBJ2-2, with D uncertain. There are 15 residues in the CDR3. Germline CDR1 reads MNHEY; CDR2 reads SVGEGT. Trimming removed 2 bases at V and 3 bases at J, with 10 bases between. CDR3 nucleotides: TGTGCCAGCAGTTACGGTCCAGTTGACACCGGGGAGCTGTTTTTT. Its protein product is CASSYGPVDTGELFF.

The rearrangement links TRBV13 to TRBJ2-6, with D possibly TRBD1 on 6 matching bases. This CDR3 has 15 amino acids. Trimming shortened V by 5 bases and J by 4 bases, and 12 bases separated the two germline ends. CDR1 PRHDT and CDR2 FYEKMQ come from the germline V gene (reference sequence). CDR3 residues: CASSRPGDGANVLTF. The CDR3, as DNA: TGTGCCAGCAGCCGGCCAGGGGACGGGGCCAACGTCCTGACTTTC.

This clonotype was found many times. The rearrangement links TRBV11-2 to TRBJ2-2; D perhaps matches TRBD1 (5 bases). The germline V and J ends were trimmed by 3 bases and 0 bases, with 8 bases remaining between them. Germline-derived CDR1 and CDR2 are SGHAT and FQNNGV. The CDR3 runs 15 residues. CDR3 loop: CASSFRRANTGELFF. The CDR3 region has the DNA TGTGCCAGCAGCTTTCGCAGGGCGAACACCGGGGAGCTGTTTTTT.

This clonotype was picked up many times. The chain is built from TRBV6-5 and TRBJ2-3; 12 bases are a match to TRBD2. CDR1 is MNHEY, CDR2 SVGAGI, per germline. The CDR3 extends over 14 amino acids. After removal of 7 bases from V and 7 bases from J, the junction contained 6 bases not matched to a gene. CDR3 loop: CASIFRTSGNTQYF. In DNA form, the CDR3 reads TGTGCCAGCATTTTCAGGACTAGCGGGAATACGCAGTATTTT.

This clonotype was counted ten times or more. The V gene is TRBV12-3 or TRBV12-4, the J gene TRBJ2-7; D is possibly TRBD2 (5 bases). The CDR3 sequence is 12 residues long. V lost 3 bases, J lost 12 bases, and 15 bases lay in between. CDR3 bases: TGTGCCAGCAGTTTTCCAGAGGGCCTCCGGTACTTC. It translates to CASSFPEGLRYF.

This clonotype was seen only a few times. V and J are TRBV5-1 and TRBJ2-7; 12 bases agree with TRBD2. CDR3 length equals 16 residues. J lost 5 bases, V lost 1 base, and 7 bases had no gene match. The germline gives CDR1 SGHRS, CDR2 YFSETQ. The CDR3 DNA sequence: TGCGCCAGCAGCTTGCCCAGGCTAGCGGGAGGGAACGAGCAGTACTTC. It codes for CASSLPRLAGGNEQYF.

The genes are TRBV18 and TRBJ2-5; D is uncertain. Trimming took 1 base from V and 5 from J, leaving 14 bases between them. The CDR3 spans 15 residues. The germline V gene encodes CDR1 KGHSH and CDR2 LQKENI. CDR3 nucleotides: TGTGCCAGCTCACCACTGATACAGAAGATGGAGACCCAGTACTTC. Its translation is CASSPLIQKMETQYF.

This clonotype appeared a few times. The rearrangement links TRBV6-2 or TRBV6-3 to TRBJ2-2, with D maybe TRBD2 (7 bases). There are 16 residues in the CDR3. Between the trimmed V and J ends, which lost 2 bases and 1 base, there was a span of 11 bases. Germline V CDR1 and CDR2: MNHEY, SVGEGT. In nucleotides, the CDR3 is TGTGCCAGCAGTTACGGGCGGGGGCGGAACACCGGGGAGCTGTTTTTT. Its translation is CASSYGRGRNTGELFF.

The chain has TRBV4-2 and TRBJ2-3; D could derive from TRBD1 or TRBD2 (5 bases each). The CDR3 length is 17 residues. Between the trimmed V and J ends, which lost 3 bases and 5 bases, there was a span of 21 bases. Germline V lookup: CDR1 LGHNA, CDR2 YNFKEQ. Written as DNA, the CDR3 is TGTGCCAGCAGCCACAGCCTCCGGGACGGACTTGGAGATACGCAGTATTTT. As protein: CASSHSLRDGLGDTQYF.

This clonotype was counted between two and nine times. The rearrangement links TRBV12-3 or TRBV12-4 to TRBJ2-7, with TRBD1 matching over 8 bases. The J segment lost 2 bases and the V segment lost 6 bases, leaving 6 bases of the junction unmatched. The CDR3 is 14 residues long. The CDR3 here is CASSRAGGPYEQYF. The CDR3 nucleotides are TGTGCCAGCAGCCGGGCAGGGGGCCCCTACGAGCAGTACTTC.

This clonotype was recorded a few times. The J gene is TRBJ2-7, the V gene TRBV7-9; 7 bases agree with TRBD2. The CDR3 totals 12 residues. V was clipped by 2 bases and J by 6 bases; unmatched bases: 1. CDR1 is SEHNR and CDR2 is FQNEAQ in the germline V gene (reference sequence). CDR3 DNA sequence: TGTGCCAGCAGCTTAAGCGGGGCCGAGCAGTACTTC. This sequence encodes CASSLSGAEQYF.

This clonotype was observed many times. The J gene is TRBJ1-3, the V gene TRBV28; D perhaps matches TRBD1 (6 bases). CDR1 is MDHEN and CDR2 is SYDVKM in the germline V gene. Trimming shortened V by 3 bases and J by 3 bases, and 21 bases separated the two germline ends. This CDR3 is built from 18 residues. Here the CDR3 reads CASSFGAPGGLGGNTIYF. CDR3 DNA sequence: TGTGCCAGCAGTTTTGGGGCCCCGGGGGGGCTTGGTGGAAACACCATATATTTT.